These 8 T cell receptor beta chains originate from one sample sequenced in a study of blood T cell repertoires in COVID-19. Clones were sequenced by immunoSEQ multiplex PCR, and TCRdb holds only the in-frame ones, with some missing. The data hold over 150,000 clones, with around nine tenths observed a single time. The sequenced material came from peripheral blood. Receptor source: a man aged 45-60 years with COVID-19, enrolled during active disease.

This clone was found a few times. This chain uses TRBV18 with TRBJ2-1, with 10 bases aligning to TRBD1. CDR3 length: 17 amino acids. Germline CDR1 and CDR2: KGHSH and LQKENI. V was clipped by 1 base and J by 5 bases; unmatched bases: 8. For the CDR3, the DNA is TGTGCCAGCTCACCACAACGGGGACAGGGGCCCAACAATGAGCAGTTCTTC. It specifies CASSPQRGQGPNNEQFF.

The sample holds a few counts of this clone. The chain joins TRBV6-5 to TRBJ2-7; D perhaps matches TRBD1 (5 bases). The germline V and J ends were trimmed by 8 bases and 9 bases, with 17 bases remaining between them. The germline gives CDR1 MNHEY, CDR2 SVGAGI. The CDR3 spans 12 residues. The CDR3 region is CASGYTGKRQYF. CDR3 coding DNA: TGTGCCAGCGGGTATACAGGCAAGCGGCAGTACTTC.

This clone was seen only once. The CDR3 sequence: CASSPQERGNTEAFF. DNA of the CDR3: TGTGCCAGCTCACCACAAGAAAGAGGGAACACTGAAGCTTTCTTT. The chain combines TRBV18 with TRBJ1-1, with no clear D. In germline, CDR1 is KGHSH, CDR2 LQKENI. V lost 1 base to trimming and J lost 1 base, with 10 bases between them. CDR3 size: 15 residues.

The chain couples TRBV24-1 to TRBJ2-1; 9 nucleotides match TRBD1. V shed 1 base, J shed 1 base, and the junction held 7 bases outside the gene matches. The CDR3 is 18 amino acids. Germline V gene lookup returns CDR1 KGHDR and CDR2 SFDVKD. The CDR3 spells CATSDFSGTGISYNEQFF. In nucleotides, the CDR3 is TGTGCCACCAGTGATTTTTCCGGGACAGGGATTTCCTACAATGAGCAGTTCTTC.

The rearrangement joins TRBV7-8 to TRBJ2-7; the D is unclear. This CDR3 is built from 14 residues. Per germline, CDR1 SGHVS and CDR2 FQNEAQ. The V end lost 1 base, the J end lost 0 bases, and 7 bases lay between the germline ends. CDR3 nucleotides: TGTGCCAGCAGCTTAGAGCGCCTCTCCTACGAGCAGTACTTC. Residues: CASSLERLSYEQYF.

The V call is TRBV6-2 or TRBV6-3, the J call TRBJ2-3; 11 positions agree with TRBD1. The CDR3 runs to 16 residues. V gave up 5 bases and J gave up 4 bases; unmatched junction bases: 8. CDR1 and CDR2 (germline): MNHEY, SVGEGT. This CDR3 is CASSGQGAFWADTQYF. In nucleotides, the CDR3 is TGTGCCAGCAGTGGACAGGGGGCTTTTTGGGCAGATACGCAGTATTTT.

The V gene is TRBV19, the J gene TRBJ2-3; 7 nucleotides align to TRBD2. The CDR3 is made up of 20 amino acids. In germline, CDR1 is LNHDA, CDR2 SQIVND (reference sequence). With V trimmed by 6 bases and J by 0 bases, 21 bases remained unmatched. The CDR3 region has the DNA TGTGCCAGTAGACGATCCCGGGGGTGGCTAGCGGACTCTAGCACAGATACGCAGTATTTT. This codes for CASRRSRGWLADSSTDTQYF.

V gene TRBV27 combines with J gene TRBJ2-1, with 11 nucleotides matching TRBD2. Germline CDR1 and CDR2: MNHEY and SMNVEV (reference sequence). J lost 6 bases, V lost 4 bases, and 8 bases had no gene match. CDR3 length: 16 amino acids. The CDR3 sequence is CASSSLAGGPSNEQFF. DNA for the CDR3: TGTGCCAGCAGTTCTTTAGCGGGAGGGCCGTCCAATGAGCAGTTCTTC.